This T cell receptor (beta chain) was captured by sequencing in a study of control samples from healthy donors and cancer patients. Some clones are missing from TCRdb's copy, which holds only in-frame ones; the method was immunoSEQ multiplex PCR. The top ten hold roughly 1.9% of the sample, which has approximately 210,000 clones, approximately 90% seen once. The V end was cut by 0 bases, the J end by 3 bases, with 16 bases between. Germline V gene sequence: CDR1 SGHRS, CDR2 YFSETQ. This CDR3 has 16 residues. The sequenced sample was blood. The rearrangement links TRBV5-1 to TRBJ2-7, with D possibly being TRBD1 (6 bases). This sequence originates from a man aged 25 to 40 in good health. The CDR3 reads CASSLVPRGRLYEQYF. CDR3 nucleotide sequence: TGCGCCAGCAGCTTGGTGCCCAGGGGCAGACTCTACGAGCAGTACTTC.